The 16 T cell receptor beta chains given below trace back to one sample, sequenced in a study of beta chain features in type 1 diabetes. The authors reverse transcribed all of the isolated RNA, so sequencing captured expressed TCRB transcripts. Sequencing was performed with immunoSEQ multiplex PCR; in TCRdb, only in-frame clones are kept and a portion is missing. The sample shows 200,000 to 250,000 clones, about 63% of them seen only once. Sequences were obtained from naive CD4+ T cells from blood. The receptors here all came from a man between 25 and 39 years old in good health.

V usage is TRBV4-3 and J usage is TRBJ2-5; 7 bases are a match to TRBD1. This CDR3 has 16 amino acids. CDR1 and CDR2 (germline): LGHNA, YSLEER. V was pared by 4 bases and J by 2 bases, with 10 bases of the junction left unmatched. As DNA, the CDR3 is TGCGCCAGCAGCCCCGAGTACCTCAGGGGGCAAGAGACCCAGTACTTC. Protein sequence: CASSPEYLRGQETQYF.

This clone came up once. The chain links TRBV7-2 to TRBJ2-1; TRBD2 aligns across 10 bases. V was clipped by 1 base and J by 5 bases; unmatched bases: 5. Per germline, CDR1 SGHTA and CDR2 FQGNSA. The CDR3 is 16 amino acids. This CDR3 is CASSLGLAGGHNEQFF. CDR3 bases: TGTGCCAGCAGCTTAGGTTTAGCGGGGGGACACAATGAGCAGTTCTTC. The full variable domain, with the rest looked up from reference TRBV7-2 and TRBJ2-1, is GAGVSQSPSNKVTEKGKDVELRCDPISGHTALYWYRQSLGQGLEFLIYFQGNSAPDKSGLPSDRFSAERTGGSVSTLTIQRTQQEDSAVYLCASSLGLAGGHNEQFFGPGTRLTVL.

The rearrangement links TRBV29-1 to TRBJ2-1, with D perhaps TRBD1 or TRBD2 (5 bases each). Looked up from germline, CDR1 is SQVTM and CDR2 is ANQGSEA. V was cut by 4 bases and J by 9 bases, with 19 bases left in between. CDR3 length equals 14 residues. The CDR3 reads CSVALSSGPTEQFF. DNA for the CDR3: TGCAGCGTTGCCCTTAGCTCGGGACCGACTGAGCAGTTCTTC.

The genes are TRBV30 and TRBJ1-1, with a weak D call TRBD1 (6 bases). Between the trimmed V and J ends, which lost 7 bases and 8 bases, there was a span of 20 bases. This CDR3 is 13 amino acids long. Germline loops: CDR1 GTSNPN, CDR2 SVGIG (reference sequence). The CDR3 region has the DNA TGTGCCTACGCGACACAGGACAGTAACGAAGCTTTCTTT. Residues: CAYATQDSNEAFF.

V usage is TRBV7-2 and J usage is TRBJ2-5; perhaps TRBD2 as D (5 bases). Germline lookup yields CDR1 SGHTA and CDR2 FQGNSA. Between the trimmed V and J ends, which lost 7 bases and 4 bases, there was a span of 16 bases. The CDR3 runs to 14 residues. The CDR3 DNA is TGTGCCAGCACCCTAAACGGGGTTCCAGAGACCCAGTACTTC. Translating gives CASTLNGVPETQYF.

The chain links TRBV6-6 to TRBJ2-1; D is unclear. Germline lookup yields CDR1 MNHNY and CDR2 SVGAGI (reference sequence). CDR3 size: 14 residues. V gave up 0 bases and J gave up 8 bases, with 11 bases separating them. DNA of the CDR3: TGTGCCAGCAGTTACTCACGTCCCAGCGATGAGCAGTTCTTC. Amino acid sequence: CASSYSRPSDEQFF.

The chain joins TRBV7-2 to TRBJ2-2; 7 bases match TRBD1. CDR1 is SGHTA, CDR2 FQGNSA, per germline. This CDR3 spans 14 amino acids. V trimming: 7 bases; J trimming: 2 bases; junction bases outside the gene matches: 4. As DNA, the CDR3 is TGTGCCAGCAATGGGACAGTTAACACCGGGGAGCTGTTTTTT. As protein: CASNGTVNTGELFF.

CDR3 region: CASSADPGQGYGYTF. The DNA for the CDR3 is TGCGCCAGCAGCGCGGACCCGGGACAGGGCTACGGCTACACCTTC. The V call is TRBV5-1, the J call TRBJ1-2, with 9 bases that match TRBD1. This CDR3 has 15 residues. Germline CDR1 reads SGHRS; CDR2 reads YFSETQ. Trimming removed 4 bases from V and 8 bases from J; junction bases left unmatched: 12. The complete variable domain, with remaining parts taken from reference TRBV5-1 and TRBJ1-2, reads KAGVTQTPRYLIKTRGQQVTLSCSPISGHRSVSWYQQTPGQGLQFLFEYFSETQRNKGNFPGRFSGRQFSNSRSEMNVSTLELGDSALYLCASSADPGQGYGYTFGSGTRLTVV.

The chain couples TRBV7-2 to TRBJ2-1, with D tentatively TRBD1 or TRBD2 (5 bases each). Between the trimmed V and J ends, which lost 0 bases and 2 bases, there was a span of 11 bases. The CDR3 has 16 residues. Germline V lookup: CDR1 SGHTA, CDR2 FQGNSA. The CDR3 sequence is CASSLAGTSAYNEQFF. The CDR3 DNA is TGTGCCAGCAGCTTAGCAGGGACCTCCGCCTACAATGAGCAGTTCTTC.

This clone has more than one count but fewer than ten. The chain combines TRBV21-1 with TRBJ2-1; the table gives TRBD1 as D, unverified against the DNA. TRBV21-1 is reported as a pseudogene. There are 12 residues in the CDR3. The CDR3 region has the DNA TGTGCCAGCAGCAAAGAGACAGATGAGCAGTTCTTC. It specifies CASSKETDEQFF.

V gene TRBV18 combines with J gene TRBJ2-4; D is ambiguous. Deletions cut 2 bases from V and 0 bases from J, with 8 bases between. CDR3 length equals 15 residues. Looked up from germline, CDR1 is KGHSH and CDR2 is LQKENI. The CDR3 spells CASSPGLLAKNIQYF. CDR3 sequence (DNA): TGTGCCAGCTCACCAGGGTTACTAGCCAAAAACATTCAGTACTTC. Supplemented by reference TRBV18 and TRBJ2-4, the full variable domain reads NAGVMQNPRHLVRRRGQEARLRCSPMKGHSHVYWYRQLPEEGLKFMVYLQKENIIDESGMPKERFSAEFPKEGPSILRIQQVVRGDSAAYFCASSPGLLAKNIQYFGAGTRLSVL.

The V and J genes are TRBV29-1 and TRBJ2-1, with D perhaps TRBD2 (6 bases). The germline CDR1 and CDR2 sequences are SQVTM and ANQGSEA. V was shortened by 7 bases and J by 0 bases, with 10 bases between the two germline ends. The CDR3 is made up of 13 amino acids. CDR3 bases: TGCAGCGCCGGCGGGGCCTCCTACAATGAGCAGTTCTTC. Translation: CSAGGASYNEQFF.

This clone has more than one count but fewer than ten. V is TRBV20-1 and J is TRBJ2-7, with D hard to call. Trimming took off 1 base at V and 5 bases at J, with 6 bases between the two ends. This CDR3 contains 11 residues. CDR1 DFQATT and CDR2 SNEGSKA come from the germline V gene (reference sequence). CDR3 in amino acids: CSARVGHEQYF. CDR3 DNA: TGCAGTGCTAGAGTCGGGCACGAGCAGTACTTC.

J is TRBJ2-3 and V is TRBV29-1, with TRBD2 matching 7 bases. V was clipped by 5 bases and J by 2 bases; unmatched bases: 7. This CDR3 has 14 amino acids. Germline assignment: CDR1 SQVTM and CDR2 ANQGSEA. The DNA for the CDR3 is TGCAGCGTTCGGTCTGGGACTACCACAGATACGCAGTATTTT. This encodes CSVRSGTTTDTQYF.

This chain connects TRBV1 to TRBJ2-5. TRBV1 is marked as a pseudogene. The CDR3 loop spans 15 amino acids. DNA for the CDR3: TGCACCAGCAGCCAAAGACGGGGGCAGGGAGAGACCCAGTACTTC. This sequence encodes CTSSQRRGQGETQYF.

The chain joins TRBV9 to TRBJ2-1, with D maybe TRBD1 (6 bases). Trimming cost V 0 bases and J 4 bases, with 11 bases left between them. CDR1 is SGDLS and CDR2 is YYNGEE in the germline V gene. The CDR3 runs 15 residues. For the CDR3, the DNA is TGTGCCAGCAGCGTAGAACAGGGTGCGTACAATGAGCAGTTCTTC. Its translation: CASSVEQGAYNEQFF. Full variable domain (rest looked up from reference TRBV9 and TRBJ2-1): DSGVTQTPKHLITATGQRVTLRCSPRSGDLSVYWYQQSLDQGLQFLIQYYNGEERAKGNILERFSAQQFPDLHSELNLSSLELGDSALYFCASSVEQGAYNEQFFGPGTRLTVL.